The 14 T cell receptor beta chains given below trace back to one sample, sequenced in a study of OX40 agonist ivuxolimab in advanced cancers. This table comes from immunoSEQ multiplex PCR, and its TCRdb copy is limited to in-frame clones, with some not included. Here the sample spans about 86,000 clones, nearly 90% being singletons. The sample consisted of CD4+ or CD8+ T cells sorted from blood, taken in a trial of the OX40 agonist ivuxolimab. The origin of the receptors is an adult with an advanced solid tumor such as melanoma, head and neck, liver or kidney cancer.

The chain recombines TRBV6-5 with TRBJ2-5; the match to TRBD2 covers 8 bases. The CDR3 totals 13 residues. Germline CDR1 MNHEY, CDR2 SVGAGI. V lost 5 bases, J lost 5 bases, and 4 bases stayed unmatched. CDR3 coding DNA: TGTGCCAGCAGTAAAGCGGGAGTTGAGACCCAGTACTTC. This codes for CASSKAGVETQYF.

The rearrangement joins TRBV19 to TRBJ2-5, with TRBD2 matching 9 bases. CDR1 LNHDA and CDR2 SQIVND come from the germline V gene (reference sequence). This CDR3 contains 13 residues. V gave up 3 bases and J gave up 4 bases; unmatched junction bases: 0. The CDR3 bases are TGTGCCAGTAGTATTAGCGGGAGAGAGACCCAGTACTTC. This codes for CASSISGRETQYF. Full variable domain (outside the CDR3, taken from reference TRBV19 and TRBJ2-5): DGGITQSPKYLFRKEGQNVTLSCEQNLNHDAMYWYRQDPGQGLRLIYYSQIVNDFQKGDIAEGYSVSREKKESFPLTVTSAQKNPTAFYLCASSISGRETQYFGPGTRLLVL.

This clone showed up just a few times. J is TRBJ2-7 and V is TRBV6-5; 14 positions agree with TRBD2. With 6 bases clipped from V and 5 bases from J, the junction kept 6 bases outside the gene matches. CDR1 MNHEY and CDR2 SVGAGI come from the germline V gene. The CDR3 is 15 amino acids. The CDR3 nucleotides are TGTGCCAGCAGCCCGGGACTAGCGGGAGTTAACGAGCAGTACTTC. Its translation: CASSPGLAGVNEQYF.

This chain uses TRBV4-2 with TRBJ1-2; 10 bases map to TRBD1. Germline V lookup: CDR1 LGHNA, CDR2 YNFKEQ. Trimming at V came to 6 bases and at J to 5 bases, leaving 9 bases not matched to a gene. There are 15 residues in the CDR3. CDR3 nucleotides: TGTGCCAGCAGTGCTGTGATGGACAGGGGGTATGGCTACACCTTC. Its protein product is CASSAVMDRGYGYTF.

The J gene is TRBJ1-2, the V gene TRBV4-1; D remains ambiguous. This CDR3 has 15 amino acids. Germline V CDR1 and CDR2: MGHRA, YSYEKL. The V end was cut by 0 bases, the J end by 4 bases, with 12 bases between. CDR3 nucleotide sequence: TGCGCCAGCAGCCAAGATAGTGTGATCCGCTATGGCTACACCTTC. Its translation is CASSQDSVIRYGYTF.

For the CDR3, the DNA is TGTGCCAGCAGCGTGGGACAGCGGGATCAGCCCCAGCATTTT. Its protein product is CASSVGQRDQPQHF. This chain joins TRBV9 and TRBJ1-5; 7 bases align to TRBD1. The CDR3 has 14 amino acids. With 2 bases clipped from V and 5 bases from J, the junction kept 4 bases outside the gene matches. The germline CDR1 and CDR2 sequences are SGDLS and YYNGEE. The full variable domain, rest sourced from reference TRBV9 and TRBJ1-5, is DSGVTQTPKHLITATGQRVTLRCSPRSGDLSVYWYQQSLDQGLQFLIQYYNGEERAKGNILERFSAQQFPDLHSELNLSSLELGDSALYFCASSVGQRDQPQHFGDGTRLSIL.

The chain joins TRBV9 to TRBJ2-2; D is ambiguous. Between the trimmed V and J ends, which lost 0 bases and 3 bases, there was a span of 9 bases. Germline V gene data show CDR1 as SGDLS and CDR2 as YYNGEE. The CDR3 runs 15 residues. CDR3 sequence reads: CASSVEGRHTGELFF. CDR3 in DNA: TGTGCCAGCAGCGTAGAGGGCCGTCACACCGGGGAGCTGTTTTTT.

This clone was observed once. This chain uses TRBV7-9 with TRBJ2-7, with 9 bases aligning to TRBD2. Trimming cost V 0 bases and J 3 bases; bases outside gene matches: 3. This CDR3 comprises 15 residues. CDR1 SEHNR and CDR2 FQNEAQ come from the germline V gene (reference sequence). The CDR3 loop is CASSLARTSVYEQYF. Here the CDR3 DNA reads TGTGCCAGCAGCTTAGCTCGGACTAGCGTCTACGAGCAGTACTTC.

The chain joins TRBV6-5 to TRBJ2-3; D is ambiguous. The CDR3 is made up of 14 amino acids. CDR1 and CDR2 (germline): MNHEY, SVGAGI. V was shortened by 2 bases and J by 3 bases, with 9 bases between the two germline ends. The DNA of the CDR3 is TGTGCCAGCAGTTACAGGGTATCGACAGATACGCAGTATTTT. This codes for CASSYRVSTDTQYF.

This clone was observed a few times. The chain links TRBV29-1 to TRBJ2-7, with TRBD1 matching over 8 bases. The CDR3 has 16 amino acids. Germline V CDR1 and CDR2: SQVTM, ANQGSEA. Unmatched junction bases numbered 12, after V lost 0 bases and J lost 5 bases. CDR3 nucleotides: TGCAGCGTTGAAGATCTCTCAGGGGGCTTATTCCACGAGCAGTACGTC. Its translation is CSVEDLSGGLFHEQYV.

J is TRBJ2-5 and V is TRBV19; perhaps D is TRBD1 or TRBD2 (5 bases each). Germline CDR1 LNHDA, CDR2 SQIVND (reference sequence). V was cut by 5 bases and J by 2 bases, with 12 bases left in between. CDR3 size: 14 residues. The CDR3 bases are TGTGCCAGTAGTCGGGACGACTCACAAGAGACCCAGTACTTC. It specifies CASSRDDSQETQYF.

The CDR3: CASDRAMKGANEKLFF. The CDR3 nucleotides read TGTGCCAGCGACAGGGCGATGAAGGGGGCTAATGAAAAACTGTTTTTT. The rearrangement joins TRBV6-7 to TRBJ1-4, with 7 nucleotides matching TRBD1. TRBV6-7 is an open reading frame, and its role is uncertain. The CDR3 is 16 amino acids. The V and J ends lost 8 bases and 3 bases, in that order; junction bases with no gene match: 12.

J is TRBJ1-1 and V is TRBV7-3; D is ambiguous. Deletions cut 2 bases from V and 1 base from J, with 8 bases between. The germline CDR1 and CDR2 sequences are SGHTA and FQGTGA. CDR3 length: 14 residues. CDR3 DNA: TGTGCCAGCAGCTTAGAGGCCTCGAACACTGAAGCTTTCTTT. This translates into CASSLEASNTEAFF.

V gene TRBV7-2 combines with J gene TRBJ2-5; D unresolved. The CDR3 has 13 amino acids. V was clipped by 5 bases and J by 4 bases, with 11 bases between them. Germline lookup yields CDR1 SGHTA and CDR2 FQGNSA. The CDR3: CASSPSPGETQYF. CDR3 DNA sequence: TGTGCCAGCAGCCCCAGCCCCGGAGAGACCCAGTACTTC. The full variable domain, with the rest looked up from reference TRBV7-2 and TRBJ2-5, is GAGVSQSPSNKVTEKGKDVELRCDPISGHTALYWYRQSLGQGLEFLIYFQGNSAPDKSGLPSDRFSAERTGGSVSTLTIQRTQQEDSAVYLCASSPSPGETQYFGPGTRLLVL.